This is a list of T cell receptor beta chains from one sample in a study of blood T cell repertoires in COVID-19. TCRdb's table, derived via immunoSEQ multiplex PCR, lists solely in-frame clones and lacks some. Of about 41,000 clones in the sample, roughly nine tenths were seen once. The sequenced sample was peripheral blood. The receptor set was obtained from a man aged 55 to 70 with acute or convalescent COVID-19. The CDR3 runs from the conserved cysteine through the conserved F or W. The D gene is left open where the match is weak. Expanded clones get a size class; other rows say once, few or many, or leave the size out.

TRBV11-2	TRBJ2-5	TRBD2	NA	TGTGCCAGCAGCTTATTTCTGAGCGGGGAGGGCGAGACCCAGTACTTC	CASSLFLSGEGETQYF
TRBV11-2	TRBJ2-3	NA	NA	TGTGCCAGCAGCTTAGGCGGCACCTTCACAGATACGCAGTATTTT	CASSLGGTFTDTQYF
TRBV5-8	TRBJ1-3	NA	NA	TGTGCCAGCAGCTTTCTACAGGGAAGGGGAAACACCATATATTTT	CASSFLQGRGNTIYF
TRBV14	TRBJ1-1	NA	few	TGTGCCAGCAGCCAAGCCCTCCGGGGGGGAAAAGCTTTCTTT	CASSQALRGGKAFF
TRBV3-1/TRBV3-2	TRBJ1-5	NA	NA	TGTGCCAGCAGCCAAGATAGGAGGGATCGACAGCCCCAGCATTTT	CASSQDRRDRQPQHF
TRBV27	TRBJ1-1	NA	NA	TGTGCCAGCAGTTTGTGGCAGGGTCTAAACACTGAAGCTTTCTTT	CASSLWQGLNTEAFF
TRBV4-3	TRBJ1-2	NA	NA	TGCGCCAGCAGCCAAGAAAGGCAGGCCTATGGCTACACCTTC	CASSQERQAYGYTF
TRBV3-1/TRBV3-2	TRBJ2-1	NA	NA	TGTGCCAGCAGCCAGGGCAGCCACGTTTTCAACAATGAGCAGTTCTTC	CASSQGSHVFNNEQFF
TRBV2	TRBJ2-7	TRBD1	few	TGTGCCAGCAGGGACAGGGGGCGGTACGAGCAGTACTTC	CASRDRGRYEQYF
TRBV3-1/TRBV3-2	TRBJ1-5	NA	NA	TGTGCCAGCAGCTCACGGCCAGACAGCGACCAGCATTTT	CASSSRPDSDQHF
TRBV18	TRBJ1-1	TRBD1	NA	TGTGCCAGCTCACCATACAGGGGGCGCTTGACCACTGAAGCTTTCTTT	CASSPYRGRLTTEAFF
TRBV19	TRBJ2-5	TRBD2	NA	TGTGCCAGTAGTATGGAAAAGGGCGGGGGGATGGCGTACCAAGAGACCCAGTACTTC	CASSMEKGGGMAYQETQYF
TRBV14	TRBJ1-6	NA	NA	TGTGCCAGCAGCCAGAGGTGGGGGGGCGTAAAGGCGAGCTCCTATAATTCACCCCTCCACTTT	CASSQRWGGVKASSYNSPLHF
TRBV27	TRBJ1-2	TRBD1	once	TGTGCCAGTCAGGGGGCGTGGGGCTACACCTTC	CASQGAWGYTF
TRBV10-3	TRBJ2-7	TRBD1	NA	TGTGCCATCAGTTCCGACAGGGGCAGCTACGAGCAGTACTTC	CAISSDRGSYEQYF
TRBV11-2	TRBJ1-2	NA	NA	TGTGCCAGCAGCTTAGATCCGGGGAGCGGCTACACCTTC	CASSLDPGSGYTF
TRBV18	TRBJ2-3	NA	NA	TGTGCCAGCTCACCCTCACCGGGTCAGGGCGGTACGCAGTATTTT	CASSPSPGQGGTQYF
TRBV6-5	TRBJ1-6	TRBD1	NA	TGTGCCAGCAGTAGGACGGGACAGGAGAATTCACCCCTCCACTTT	CASSRTGQENSPLHF
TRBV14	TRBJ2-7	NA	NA	TGTGCCAGCAGCCAAGGACCAGGTAACTACGAGCAGTACTTC	CASSQGPGNYEQYF
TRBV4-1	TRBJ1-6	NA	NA	TGCGCCAGCAGCCAAGAAGTCCGGACAGAGTTCGTACCCCTCCACTTT	CASSQEVRTEFVPLHF
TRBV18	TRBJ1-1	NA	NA	TGTGCCAGCTCACCTGCCGGGAAGAATACTGAAGCTTTCTTT	CASSPAGKNTEAFF
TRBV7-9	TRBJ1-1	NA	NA	TGTGCCAGCAGGGGGCGTGAATCAACTGAAGCTTTCTTT	CASRGRESTEAFF
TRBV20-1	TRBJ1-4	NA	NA	TGCAGTGCTAGTATCGGCAGGGCTGAAAAACTGTTTTTT	CSASIGRAEKLFF
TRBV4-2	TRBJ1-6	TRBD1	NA	TGTGCCAGCAGCCCTGAGGGGGCGTCACCCCTCCACTTT	CASSPEGASPLHF
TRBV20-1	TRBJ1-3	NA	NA	TGCAGTGCTACCTCGGGAAACACCATATATTTT	CSATSGNTIYF
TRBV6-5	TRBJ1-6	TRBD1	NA	TGTGCCAGCGCCTACGGGACAGGCGGATCACCCCTCCACTTT	CASAYGTGGSPLHF